This TCR beta chain stems from a study of blood T cell repertoires in COVID-19. Generated by immunoSEQ multiplex PCR, the TCRdb table keeps only in-frame clones and is missing some. Among more than 300,000 clones listed, around 91% were seen once. This CDR3 comprises 13 residues. Germline V gene data show CDR1 as SSHAT and CDR2 as FNYEAQ (reference sequence). V lost 5 bases, J lost 3 bases, and 7 bases lay in between. The chain combines TRBV7-7 with TRBJ2-2; no reliable D call. The sequenced sample consisted of peripheral blood. This receptor was obtained from a woman under 30 who had recovered from COVID-19. The chain's CDR3 is CASSAAYTGELFF. In nucleotides, the CDR3 is TGTGCCAGCAGCGCGGCTTACACCGGGGAGCTGTTTTTT.